This TCR beta chain was recorded in a study of CD8 T cells in Susac syndrome. The CDR3 length is 15 residues. Deletions cut 0 bases from V and 7 bases from J, with 13 bases between. Germline V gene lookup returns CDR1 SQVTM and CDR2 ANQGSEA. Sequencing targeted TCR beta in blood CD8+ and CD4+ T cells. All included Susac syndrome patients satisfied recently defined diagnostic criteria for definite or probable disease. TEMRA cells were enriched by FACS, while CD8+ and CD4+ T cells were obtained through a negative isolation that was performed magnetically. Reverse transcription used roughly 0.45 to 1 ug RNA and random hexamers. An immunoSEQ multiplex PCR generated amplified TCR beta CDR3 products spanning 54 Vbeta and 13 Jbeta. TCRdb re-called the immunoSEQ multiplex PCR reads through MiXCR, storing one row per CDR3 protein. The table lists tens of thousands of distinct CDR3 sequences, 90% to 95% of them singletons.

This TCR was sampled from a human donor with Susac syndrome. The chain combines TRBV29-1 with TRBJ1-6; D gene unclear. The sequenced material came from CD4+ T cells from PBMCs. CDR3 coding DNA: TGCAGCGTTGAAGACCCGAGAGTTTTAAATTCACCCCTCCACTTT. Translating it yields CSVEDPRVLNSPLHF.